This T cell receptor beta chain came from a study of neurological immune-mediated disorders. Synthesis of cDNA was carried out by template-switch 5'RACE. The reaction used 10-nucleotide random UMIs. TCRdb re-analysed the 5' RACE reads in MiXCR, keeping a single row per CDR3 protein. The sample shows under 40,000 distinct CDR3 sequences, approximately 7% of them seen only once. This clonotype has at least ten counts. Its antigen is as yet unknown. The V gene lost 7 bases and the J gene lost 5 bases, with 15 bases spanning the gap. Germline V gives CDR1 SGHRS, CDR2 YFSETQ. This CDR3 spans 13 amino acids. Broader study findings: No expanded-clone CDR3 amino acid sequence recurred across subjects, suggesting private TCR-beta repertoires.

The clonotype was recovered from a man between 50 and 59 years old in good health. The specimen was CD4+ T cells from blood. V is TRBV5-1 and J is TRBJ2-5; the D gene is possibly TRBD2 (5 bases). CDR3 loop: CASSHGSGETQYF. The DNA of the CDR3 is TGCGCCAGCTCTCACGGGTCGGGGGAGACCCAGTACTTC.